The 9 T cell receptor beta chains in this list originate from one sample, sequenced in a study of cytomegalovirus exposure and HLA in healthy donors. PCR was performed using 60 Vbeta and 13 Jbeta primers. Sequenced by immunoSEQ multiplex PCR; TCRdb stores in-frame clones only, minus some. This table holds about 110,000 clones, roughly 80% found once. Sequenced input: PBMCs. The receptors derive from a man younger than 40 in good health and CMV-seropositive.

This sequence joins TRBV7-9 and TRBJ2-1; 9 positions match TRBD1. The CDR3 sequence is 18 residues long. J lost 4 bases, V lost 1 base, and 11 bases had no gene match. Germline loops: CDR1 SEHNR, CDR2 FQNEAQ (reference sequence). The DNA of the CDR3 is TGTGCCAGCAGCTTAGGACAGGGGGACTTATCCACGTACAATGAGCAGTTCTTC. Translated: CASSLGQGDLSTYNEQFF.

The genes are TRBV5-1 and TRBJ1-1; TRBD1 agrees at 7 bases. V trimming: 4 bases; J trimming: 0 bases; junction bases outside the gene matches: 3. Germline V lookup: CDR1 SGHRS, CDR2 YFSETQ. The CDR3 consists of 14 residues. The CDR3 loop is CASSLTGMNTEAFF. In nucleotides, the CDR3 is TGCGCCAGCAGCCTGACAGGGATGAACACTGAAGCTTTCTTT.

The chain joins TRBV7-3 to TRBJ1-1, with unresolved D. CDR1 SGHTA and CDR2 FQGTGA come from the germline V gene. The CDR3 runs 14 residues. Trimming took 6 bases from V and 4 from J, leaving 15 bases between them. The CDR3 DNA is TGTGCCAGCAGTCCCACGCGGGTTGGCACTGAAGCTTTCTTT. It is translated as CASSPTRVGTEAFF.

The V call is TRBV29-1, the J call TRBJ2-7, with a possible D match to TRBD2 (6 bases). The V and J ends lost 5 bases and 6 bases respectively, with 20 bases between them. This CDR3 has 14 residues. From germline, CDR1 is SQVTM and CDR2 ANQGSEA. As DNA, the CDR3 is TGCAGCGTTTCGGGACTGGCGGCCCGGGGCGAGCAGTACGTC. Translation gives CSVSGLAARGEQYV.

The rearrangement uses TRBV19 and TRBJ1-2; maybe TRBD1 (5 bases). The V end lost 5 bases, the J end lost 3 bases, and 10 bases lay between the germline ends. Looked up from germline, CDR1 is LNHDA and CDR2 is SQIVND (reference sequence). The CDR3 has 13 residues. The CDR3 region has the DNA TGTGCCAGTAGTCGGGGAGGGGACTATGGCTACACCTTC. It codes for CASSRGGDYGYTF.

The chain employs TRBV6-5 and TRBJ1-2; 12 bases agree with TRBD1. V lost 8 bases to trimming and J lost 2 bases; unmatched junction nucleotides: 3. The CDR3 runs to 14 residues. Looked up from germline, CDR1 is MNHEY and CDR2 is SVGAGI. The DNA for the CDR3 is TGTGCCAGCGCCGGGACAGGGGGCAACTATGGCTACACCTTC. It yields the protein CASAGTGGNYGYTF.

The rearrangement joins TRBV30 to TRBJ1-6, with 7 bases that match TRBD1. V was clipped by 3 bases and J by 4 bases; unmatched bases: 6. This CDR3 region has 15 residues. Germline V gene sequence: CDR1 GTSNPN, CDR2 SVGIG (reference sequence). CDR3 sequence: CAWRGDSTYNSPLHF. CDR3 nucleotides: TGTGCCTGGAGAGGGGACAGTACTTATAATTCACCCCTCCACTTT.

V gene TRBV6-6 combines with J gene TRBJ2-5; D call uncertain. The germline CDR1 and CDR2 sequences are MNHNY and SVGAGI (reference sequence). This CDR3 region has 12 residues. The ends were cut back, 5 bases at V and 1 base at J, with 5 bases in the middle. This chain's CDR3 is CASSPGQETQYF. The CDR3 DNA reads TGTGCCAGCAGTCCGGGCCAAGAGACCCAGTACTTC.

This chain's CDR3 is CASSQGSNYGYTF. CDR3 DNA: TGTGCCAGCAGCCAGGGATCCAACTATGGCTACACCTTC. The rearrangement links TRBV7-9 to TRBJ1-2, with D perhaps matching TRBD1 (5 bases). Between the trimmed V and J ends, which lost 5 bases and 2 bases, there was a span of 9 bases. CDR1 SEHNR and CDR2 FQNEAQ come from the germline V gene (reference sequence). CDR3 size: 13 residues.